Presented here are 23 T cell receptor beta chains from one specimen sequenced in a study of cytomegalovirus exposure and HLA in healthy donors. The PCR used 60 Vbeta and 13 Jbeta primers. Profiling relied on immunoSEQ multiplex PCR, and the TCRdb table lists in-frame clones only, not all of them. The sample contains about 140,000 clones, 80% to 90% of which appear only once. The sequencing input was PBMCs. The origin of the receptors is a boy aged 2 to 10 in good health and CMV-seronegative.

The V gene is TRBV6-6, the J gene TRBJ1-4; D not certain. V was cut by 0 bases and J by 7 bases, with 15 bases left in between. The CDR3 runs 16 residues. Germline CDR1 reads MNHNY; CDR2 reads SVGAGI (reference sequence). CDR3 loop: CASSYSRPEGGEKLFF. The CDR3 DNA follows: TGTGCCAGCAGTTACTCCCGGCCTGAGGGTGGTGAAAAACTGTTTTTT.

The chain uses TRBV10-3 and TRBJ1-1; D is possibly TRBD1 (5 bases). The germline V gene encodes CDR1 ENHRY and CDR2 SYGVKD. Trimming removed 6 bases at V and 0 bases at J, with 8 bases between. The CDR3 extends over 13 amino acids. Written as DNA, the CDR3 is TGTGCCATCAGGACGGACATGAACACTGAAGCTTTCTTT. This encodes CAIRTDMNTEAFF.

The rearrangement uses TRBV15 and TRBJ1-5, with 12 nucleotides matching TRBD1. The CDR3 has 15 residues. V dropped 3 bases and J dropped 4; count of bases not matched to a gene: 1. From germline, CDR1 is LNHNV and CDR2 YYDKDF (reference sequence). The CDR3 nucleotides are TGTGCCACCAGCAGGGGACAGGGGGCGAATCAGCCCCAGCATTTT. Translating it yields CATSRGQGANQPQHF.

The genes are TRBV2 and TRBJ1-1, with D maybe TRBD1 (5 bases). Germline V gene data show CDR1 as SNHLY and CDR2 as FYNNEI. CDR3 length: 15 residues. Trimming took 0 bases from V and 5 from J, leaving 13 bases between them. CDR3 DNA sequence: TGTGCCAGCAGTGAAGCACCAGGGAAGGGGACTGAAGCTTTCTTT. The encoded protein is CASSEAPGKGTEAFF.

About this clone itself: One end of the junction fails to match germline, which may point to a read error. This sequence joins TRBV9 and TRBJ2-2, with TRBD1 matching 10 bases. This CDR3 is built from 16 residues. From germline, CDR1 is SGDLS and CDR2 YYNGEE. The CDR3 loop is CTSSVETGGTAGELFF. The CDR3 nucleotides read TGTACCAGCAGCGTCGAGACAGGGGGCACGGCCGGGGAGCTGTTTTTT.

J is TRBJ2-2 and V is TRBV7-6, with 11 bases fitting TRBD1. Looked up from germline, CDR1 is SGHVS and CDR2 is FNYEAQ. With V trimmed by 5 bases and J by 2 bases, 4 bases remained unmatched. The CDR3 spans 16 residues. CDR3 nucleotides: TGTGCCAGCAGCCTGGACAGGGGGCGAAACACCGGGGAGCTGTTTTTT. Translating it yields CASSLDRGRNTGELFF.

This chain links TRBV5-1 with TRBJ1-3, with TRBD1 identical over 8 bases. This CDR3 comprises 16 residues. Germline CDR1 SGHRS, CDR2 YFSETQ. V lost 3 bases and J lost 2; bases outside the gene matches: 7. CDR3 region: CASSSGTGSPGNTIYF. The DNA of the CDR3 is TGCGCCAGCAGCTCTGGGACAGGAAGCCCTGGAAACACCATATATTTT.

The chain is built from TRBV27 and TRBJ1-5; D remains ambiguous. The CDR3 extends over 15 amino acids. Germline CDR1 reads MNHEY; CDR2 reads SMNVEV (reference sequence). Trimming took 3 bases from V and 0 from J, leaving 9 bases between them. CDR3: CASSFRGISNQPQHF. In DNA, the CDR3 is TGTGCCAGCAGTTTTCGCGGGATTAGCAATCAGCCCCAGCATTTT.

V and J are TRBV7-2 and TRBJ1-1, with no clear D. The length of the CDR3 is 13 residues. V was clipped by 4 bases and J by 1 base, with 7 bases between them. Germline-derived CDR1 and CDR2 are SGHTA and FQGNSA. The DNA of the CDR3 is TGTGCCAGCAGCTCATCATCGAACACTGAAGCTTTCTTT. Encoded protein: CASSSSSNTEAFF. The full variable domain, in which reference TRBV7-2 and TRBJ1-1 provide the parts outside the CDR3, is GAGVSQSPSNKVTEKGKDVELRCDPISGHTALYWYRQSLGQGLEFLIYFQGNSAPDKSGLPSDRFSAERTGGSVSTLTIQRTQQEDSAVYLCASSSSSNTEAFFGQGTRLTVV.

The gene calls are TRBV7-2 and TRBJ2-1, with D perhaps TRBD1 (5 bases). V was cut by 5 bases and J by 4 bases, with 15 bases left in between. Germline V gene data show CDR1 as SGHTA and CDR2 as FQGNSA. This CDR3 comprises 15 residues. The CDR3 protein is CASSLRQSSYNEQFF. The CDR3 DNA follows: TGTGCCAGCAGCCTCCGACAGTCCTCATACAATGAGCAGTTCTTC.

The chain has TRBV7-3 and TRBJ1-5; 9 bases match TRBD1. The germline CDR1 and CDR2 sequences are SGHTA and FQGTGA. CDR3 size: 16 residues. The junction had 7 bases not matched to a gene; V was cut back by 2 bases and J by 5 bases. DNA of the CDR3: TGTGCCAGCAGCTTACTGCCGGGACAGGGTTATCAGCCCCAGCATTTT. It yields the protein CASSLLPGQGYQPQHF.

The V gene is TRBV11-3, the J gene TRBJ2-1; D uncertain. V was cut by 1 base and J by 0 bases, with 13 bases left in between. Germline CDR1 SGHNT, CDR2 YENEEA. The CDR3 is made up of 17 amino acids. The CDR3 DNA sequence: TGTGCCAGCAGCTTAGGACGCTCCTGGAGCTCCTACAATGAGCAGTTCTTC. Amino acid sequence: CASSLGRSWSSYNEQFF.

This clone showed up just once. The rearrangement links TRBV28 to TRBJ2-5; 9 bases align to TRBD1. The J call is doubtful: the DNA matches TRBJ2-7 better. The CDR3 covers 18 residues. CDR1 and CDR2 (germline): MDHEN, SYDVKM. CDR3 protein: CASSLGTGFERRSYEQYF. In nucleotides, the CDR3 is TGTGCCAGCAGTTTAGGGACAGGGTTTGAGCGGAGGTCCTACGAGCAGTACTTC.

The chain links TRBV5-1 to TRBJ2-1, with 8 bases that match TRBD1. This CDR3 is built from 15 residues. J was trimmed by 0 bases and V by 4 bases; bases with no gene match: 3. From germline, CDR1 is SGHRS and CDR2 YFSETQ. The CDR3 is CASSRDRSSYNEQFF. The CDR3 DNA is TGCGCCAGCAGCAGGGACAGGAGCTCCTACAATGAGCAGTTCTTC.

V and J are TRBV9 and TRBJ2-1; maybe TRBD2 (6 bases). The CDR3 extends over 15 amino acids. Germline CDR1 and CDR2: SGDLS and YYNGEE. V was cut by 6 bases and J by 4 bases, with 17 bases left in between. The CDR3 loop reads CASTVGGDPYNEQFF. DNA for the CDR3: TGTGCCAGCACCGTCGGCGGGGATCCGTACAATGAGCAGTTCTTC.

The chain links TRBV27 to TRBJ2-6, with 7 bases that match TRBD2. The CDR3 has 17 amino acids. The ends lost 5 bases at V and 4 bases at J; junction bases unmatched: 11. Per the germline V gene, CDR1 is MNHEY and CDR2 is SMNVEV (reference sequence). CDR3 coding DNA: TGTGCCAGCAGTGGGGGAGGGAGTCGGGCCGGGGCCAACGTCCTGACTTTC. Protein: CASSGGGSRAGANVLTF.

CDR3: CSIREANIQYF. For the CDR3, the DNA is TGCAGCATCAGGGAAGCTAACATTCAGTACTTC. V and J are TRBV29-1 and TRBJ2-4; the D gene is possibly TRBD1 (5 bases). Trimming pared 8 bases from V and 7 bases from J, leaving 12 bases between. This CDR3 comprises 11 residues. Germline V gene sequence: CDR1 SQVTM, CDR2 ANQGSEA.

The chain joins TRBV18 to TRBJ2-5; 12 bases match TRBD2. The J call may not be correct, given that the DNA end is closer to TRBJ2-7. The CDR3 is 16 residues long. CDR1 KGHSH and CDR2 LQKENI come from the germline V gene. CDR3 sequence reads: CASSQPSGRATYEQYF. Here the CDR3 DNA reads TGTGCCAGCTCACAACCTAGCGGGAGGGCCACCTACGAGCAGTACTTC.

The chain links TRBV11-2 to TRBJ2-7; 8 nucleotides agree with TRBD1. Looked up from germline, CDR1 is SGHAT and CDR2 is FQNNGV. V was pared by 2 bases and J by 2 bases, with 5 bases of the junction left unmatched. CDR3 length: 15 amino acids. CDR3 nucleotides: TGTGCCAGCAGCTTATCCCAGGGGGCTCCCTACGAGCAGTACTTC. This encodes CASSLSQGAPYEQYF.

In DNA form, the CDR3 reads TGTGCCATCAGGGGACAGGACACCGGGGAGCTGTTTTTT. It specifies CAIRGQDTGELFF. The chain employs TRBV10-3 and TRBJ2-2; 8 nucleotides agree with TRBD1. Germline assignment: CDR1 ENHRY and CDR2 SYGVKD. The V segment lost 6 bases and the J segment 3 bases; nucleotides outside the gene matches: 0. This CDR3 comprises 13 residues.

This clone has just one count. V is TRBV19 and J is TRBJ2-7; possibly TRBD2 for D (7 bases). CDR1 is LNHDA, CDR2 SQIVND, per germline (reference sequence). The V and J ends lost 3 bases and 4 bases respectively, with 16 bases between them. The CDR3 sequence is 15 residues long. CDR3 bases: TGTGCCAGTAGTATCGTTTCGGGGGGCCTGTACGAGCAGTACTTC. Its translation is CASSIVSGGLYEQYF.

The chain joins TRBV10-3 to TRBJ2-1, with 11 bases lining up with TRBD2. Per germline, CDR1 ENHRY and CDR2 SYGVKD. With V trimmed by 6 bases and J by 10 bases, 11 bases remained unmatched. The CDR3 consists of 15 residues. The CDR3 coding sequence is TGTGCCATCAGACAAGCGGGACTAGCGGACGTCGAGCAGTTCTTC. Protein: CAIRQAGLADVEQFF.

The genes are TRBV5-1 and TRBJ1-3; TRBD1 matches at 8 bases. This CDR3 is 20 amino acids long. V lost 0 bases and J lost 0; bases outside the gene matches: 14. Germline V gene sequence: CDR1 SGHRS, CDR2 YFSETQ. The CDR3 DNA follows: TGCGCCAGCAGCTTGGAGGTTGGCGGGACAGGAGCCTACTCTGGAAACACCATATATTTT. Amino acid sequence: CASSLEVGGTGAYSGNTIYF.